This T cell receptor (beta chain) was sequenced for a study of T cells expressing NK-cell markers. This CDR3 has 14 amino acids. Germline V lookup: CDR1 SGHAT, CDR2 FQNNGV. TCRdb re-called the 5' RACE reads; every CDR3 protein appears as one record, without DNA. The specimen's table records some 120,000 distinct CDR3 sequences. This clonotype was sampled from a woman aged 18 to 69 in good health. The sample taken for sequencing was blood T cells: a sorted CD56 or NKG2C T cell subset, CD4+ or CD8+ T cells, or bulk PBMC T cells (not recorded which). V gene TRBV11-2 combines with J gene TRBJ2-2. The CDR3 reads CASSFDTNTGELFF.